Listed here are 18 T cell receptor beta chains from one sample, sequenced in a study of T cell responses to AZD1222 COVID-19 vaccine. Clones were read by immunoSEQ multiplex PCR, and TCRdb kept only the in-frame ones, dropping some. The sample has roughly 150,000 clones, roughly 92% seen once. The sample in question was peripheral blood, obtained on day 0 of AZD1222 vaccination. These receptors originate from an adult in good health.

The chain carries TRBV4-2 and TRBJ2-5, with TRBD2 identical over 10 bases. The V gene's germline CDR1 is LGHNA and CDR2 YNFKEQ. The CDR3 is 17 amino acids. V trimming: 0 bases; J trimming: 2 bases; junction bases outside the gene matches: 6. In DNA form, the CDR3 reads TGTGCCAGCAGCCAAGATGAAGCGGGGGGGCCACAAGAGACCCAGTACTTC. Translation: CASSQDEAGGPQETQYF.

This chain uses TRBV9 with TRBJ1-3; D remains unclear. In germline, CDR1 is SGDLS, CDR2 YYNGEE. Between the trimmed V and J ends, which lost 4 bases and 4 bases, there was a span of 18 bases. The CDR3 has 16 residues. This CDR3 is CASSSPGSFTGNTIYF. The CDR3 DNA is TGTGCCAGCAGCTCCCCTGGGAGCTTTACAGGAAACACCATATATTTT.

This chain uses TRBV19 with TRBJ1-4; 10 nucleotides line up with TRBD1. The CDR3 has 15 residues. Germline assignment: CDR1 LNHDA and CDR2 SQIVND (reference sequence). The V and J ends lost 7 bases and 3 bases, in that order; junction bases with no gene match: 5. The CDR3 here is CASMGTGVANEKLFF. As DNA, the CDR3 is TGTGCCAGTATGGGGACAGGGGTTGCTAATGAAAAACTGTTTTTT.

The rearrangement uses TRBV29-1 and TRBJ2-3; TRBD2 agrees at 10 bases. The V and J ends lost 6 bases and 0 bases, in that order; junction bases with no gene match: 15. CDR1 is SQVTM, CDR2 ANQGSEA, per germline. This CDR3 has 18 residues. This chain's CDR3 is CSVKSGTSGIASTDTQYF. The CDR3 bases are TGCAGCGTCAAATCGGGAACTAGCGGGATCGCTAGCACAGATACGCAGTATTTT.

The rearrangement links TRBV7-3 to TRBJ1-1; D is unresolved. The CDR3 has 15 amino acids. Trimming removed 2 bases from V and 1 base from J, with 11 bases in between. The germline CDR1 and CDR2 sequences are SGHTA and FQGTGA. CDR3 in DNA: TGTGCCAGCAGCTTAGGCAGCCCTCCGAACACTGAAGCTTTCTTT. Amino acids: CASSLGSPPNTEAFF.

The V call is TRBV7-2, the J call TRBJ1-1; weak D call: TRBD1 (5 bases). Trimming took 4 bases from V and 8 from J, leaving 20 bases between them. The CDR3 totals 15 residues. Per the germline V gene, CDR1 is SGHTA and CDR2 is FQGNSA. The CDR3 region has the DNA TGTGCCAGCAGCTCACCGGGACCCTCCTCGGCCGAAGCTTTCTTT. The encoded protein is CASSSPGPSSAEAFF. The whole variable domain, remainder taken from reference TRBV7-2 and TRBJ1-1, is GAGVSQSPSNKVTEKGKDVELRCDPISGHTALYWYRQSLGQGLEFLIYFQGNSAPDKSGLPSDRFSAERTGGSVSTLTIQRTQQEDSAVYLCASSSPGPSSAEAFFGQGTRLTVV.

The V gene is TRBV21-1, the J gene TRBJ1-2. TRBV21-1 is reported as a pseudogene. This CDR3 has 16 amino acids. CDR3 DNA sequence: TGTGCCAGCAGCAAAGTAAGAGGGAGGGTCTTCTATGGCTACACCTTC. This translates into CASSKVRGRVFYGYTF.

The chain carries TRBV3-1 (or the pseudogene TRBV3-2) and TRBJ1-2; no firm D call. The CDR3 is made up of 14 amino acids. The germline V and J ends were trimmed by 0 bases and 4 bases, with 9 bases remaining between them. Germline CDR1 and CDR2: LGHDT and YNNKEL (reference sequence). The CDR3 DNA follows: TGTGCCAGCAGCCAAGAAGCAGCCGCCTATGGCTACACCTTC. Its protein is CASSQEAAAYGYTF.

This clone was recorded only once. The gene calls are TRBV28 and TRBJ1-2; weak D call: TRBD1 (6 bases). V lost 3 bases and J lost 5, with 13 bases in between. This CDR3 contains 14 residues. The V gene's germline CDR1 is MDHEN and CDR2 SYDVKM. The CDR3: CASSLGRGRYGYTF. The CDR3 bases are TGTGCCAGCAGTTTGGGCAGGGGAAGGTATGGCTACACCTTC.

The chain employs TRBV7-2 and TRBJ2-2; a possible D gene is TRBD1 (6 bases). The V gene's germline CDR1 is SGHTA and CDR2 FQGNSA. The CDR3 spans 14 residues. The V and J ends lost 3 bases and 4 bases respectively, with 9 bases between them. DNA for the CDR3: TGTGCCAGCAGCTTTAGGGGGAGCACCGGGGAGCTGTTTTTT. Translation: CASSFRGSTGELFF.

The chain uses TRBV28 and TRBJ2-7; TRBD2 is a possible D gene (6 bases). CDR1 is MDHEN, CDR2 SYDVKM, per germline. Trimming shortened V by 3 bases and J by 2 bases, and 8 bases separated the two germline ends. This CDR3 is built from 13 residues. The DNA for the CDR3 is TGTGCCAGCAGTTTGGCTAGCGCCTACGAGCAGTACTTC. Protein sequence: CASSLASAYEQYF.

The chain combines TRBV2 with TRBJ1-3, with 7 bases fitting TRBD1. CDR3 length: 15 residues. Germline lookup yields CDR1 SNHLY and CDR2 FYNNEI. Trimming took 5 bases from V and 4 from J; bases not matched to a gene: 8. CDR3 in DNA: TGTGCCAGCAGTCTAGAGACAGGGAGAGGAAACACCATATATTTT. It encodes CASSLETGRGNTIYF.

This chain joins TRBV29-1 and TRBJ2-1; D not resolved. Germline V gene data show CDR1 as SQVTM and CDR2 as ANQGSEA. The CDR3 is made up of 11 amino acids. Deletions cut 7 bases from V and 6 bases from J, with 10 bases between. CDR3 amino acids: CSGFDGNEQFF. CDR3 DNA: TGCAGCGGATTCGACGGCAATGAGCAGTTCTTC.

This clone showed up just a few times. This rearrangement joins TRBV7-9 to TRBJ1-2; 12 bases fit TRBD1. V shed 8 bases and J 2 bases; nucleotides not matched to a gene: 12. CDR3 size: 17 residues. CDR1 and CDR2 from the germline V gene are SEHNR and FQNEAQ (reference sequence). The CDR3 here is CASLPGQGAPANYGYTF. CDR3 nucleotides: TGTGCCAGCCTACCGGGACAGGGGGCCCCCGCAAACTATGGCTACACCTTC.

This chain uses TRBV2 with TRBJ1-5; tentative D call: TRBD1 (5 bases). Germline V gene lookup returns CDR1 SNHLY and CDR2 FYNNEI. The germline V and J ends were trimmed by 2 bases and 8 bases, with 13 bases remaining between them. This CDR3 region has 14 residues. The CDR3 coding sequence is TGTGCCAGCAGTGAACGAGGGACCGGGGAGCCCCAGCATTTT. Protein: CASSERGTGEPQHF.

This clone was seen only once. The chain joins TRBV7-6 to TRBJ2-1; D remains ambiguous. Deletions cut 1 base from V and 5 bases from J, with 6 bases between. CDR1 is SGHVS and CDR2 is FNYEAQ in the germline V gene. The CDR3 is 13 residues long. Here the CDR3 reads CASSLGRDNEQFF. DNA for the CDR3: TGTGCCAGCAGCTTAGGAAGGGACAATGAGCAGTTCTTC.

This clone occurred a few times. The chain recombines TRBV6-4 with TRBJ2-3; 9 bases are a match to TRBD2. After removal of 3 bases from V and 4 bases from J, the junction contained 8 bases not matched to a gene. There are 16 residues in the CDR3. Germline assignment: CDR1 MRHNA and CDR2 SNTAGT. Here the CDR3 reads CASSEASGIGADTQYF. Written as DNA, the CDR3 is TGTGCCAGCAGTGAGGCTAGCGGGATTGGAGCAGATACGCAGTATTTT.

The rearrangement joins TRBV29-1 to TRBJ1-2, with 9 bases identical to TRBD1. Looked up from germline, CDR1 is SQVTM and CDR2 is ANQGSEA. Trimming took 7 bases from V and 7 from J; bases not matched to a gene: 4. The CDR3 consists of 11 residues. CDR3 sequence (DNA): TGCAGCGCGGGACAGGGTAGTGGCTACACCTTC. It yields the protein CSAGQGSGYTF.